These T cell receptor beta chains were read from a single sample in a study of T cells after yellow fever vaccination. In TCRdb, the 5' RACE reads were re-called with MiXCR into one record per CDR3 protein. The sample lists about 330,000 distinct CDR3 sequences, roughly 3.9% occurring once. The source was PBMCs, collected 5 days after the yellow fever booster vaccination. All receptors derive from a man between 18 and 35 years old who received the YFV17D yellow fever vaccine. CDR3s include the opening cysteine and the closing phenylalanine or tryptophan. The D gene is left open where the match is weak. The size field is filled for only some rows; it gives once, few, many or a size class.

J: TRBJ2-1; size: few; V: TRBV6-1; D: NA; CDR3: CASSEANEFF; DNA: TGTGCCAGCAGTGAAGCTAACGAGTTCTTC
J: TRBJ2-3; size: few; V: TRBV20-1; D: NA; CDR3: CSARIPGLAKDTQYF; DNA: TGCAGTGCTAGAATACCTGGGCTAGCTAAAGATACGCAGTATTTT
J: TRBJ2-1; size: many; V: TRBV5-1; D: NA; CDR3: CASSLEVTNNEQFF; DNA: TGCGCCAGCAGCTTGGAAGTGACAAACAATGAGCAGTTCTTC
J: TRBJ2-1; size: NA; V: TRBV18; D: TRBD2; CDR3: CASSPPSGVYNEQFF; DNA: TGTGCCAGCTCACCACCTAGCGGGGTATACAATGAGCAGTTCTTC
J: TRBJ2-3; size: NA; V: TRBV6-5; D: TRBD2; CDR3: CASSYSTSGGVDTQYF; DNA: TGTGCCAGCAGTTACTCGACTAGCGGGGGAGTAGATACGCAGTATTTT
J: TRBJ2-3; size: NA; V: TRBV7-2; D: NA; CDR3: CASRAFWADTQYF; DNA: TGTGCTAGCCGAGCTTTCTGGGCAGATACGCAGTATTTT
J: TRBJ1-4; size: NA; V: TRBV5-1; D: TRBD1; CDR3: CASSPEEGQLEKLFF; DNA: TGCGCCAGCAGCCCAGAAGAGGGACAGCTTGAAAAACTGTTTTTT
J: TRBJ2-7; size: many; V: TRBV12-3/TRBV12-4; D: TRBD2; CDR3: CASSFVPGGEQYF; DNA: TGTGCCAGCAGTTTTGTCCCCGGGGGGGAGCAGTACTTC
J: TRBJ1-6; size: many; V: TRBV4-2; D: NA; CDR3: CASSPWAPSSYNSPLHF; DNA: TGTGCCAGCAGCCCTTGGGCTCCCAGCTCCTATAATTCACCCCTCCACTTT
J: TRBJ1-5; size: few; V: TRBV4-1; D: NA; CDR3: CASSQEIGQPQHF; DNA: TGCGCCAGCAGCCAAGAGATAGGTCAGCCCCAGCATTTT
J: TRBJ1-1; size: NA; V: TRBV20-1; D: NA; CDR3: CSASRVSLYREAFF; DNA: TGCAGTGCCAGCCGGGTATCCTTATACAGGGAAGCTTTCTTT
J: TRBJ2-2; size: few; V: TRBV12-3/TRBV12-4; D: NA; CDR3: CASSFRGENTGELFF; DNA: TGTGCCAGCAGTTTCAGGGGCGAGAACACCGGGGAGCTGTTTTTT
J: TRBJ2-1; size: few; V: TRBV5-4; D: NA; CDR3: CASSRHTSLGEQFF; DNA: TGTGCCAGCAGTCGACACACTAGTCTTGGTGAGCAGTTCTTC
J: TRBJ1-2; size: NA; V: TRBV7-2; D: NA; CDR3: CASSLVIYGYTF; DNA: TGTGCCAGCAGCTTGGTCATTTATGGCTACACCTTC
J: TRBJ2-2; size: few; V: TRBV7-8; D: TRBD1; CDR3: CASSLERVGTGDTGELFF; DNA: TGTGCCAGCAGCTTAGAGAGGGTCGGGACAGGGGACACCGGGGAGCTGTTTTTT
J: TRBJ2-7; size: many; V: TRBV29-1; D: NA; CDR3: CSVYDLEGEGEQYF; DNA: TGCAGCGTTTACGACTTGGAGGGGGAAGGTGAGCAGTACTTC
J: TRBJ2-3; size: NA; V: TRBV25-1; D: TRBD2; CDR3: CASSLLTSGGADTQYF; DNA: TGTGCCAGCAGCCTCCTCACTAGCGGGGGGGCAGATACGCAGTATTTT
J: TRBJ2-1; size: many; V: TRBV9; D: TRBD2; CDR3: CASSLIAGFPGHEQFF; DNA: TGTGCCAGCAGCCTAATAGCGGGGTTCCCTGGCCATGAGCAGTTCTTC
J: TRBJ2-1; size: few; V: TRBV19; D: NA; CDR3: CASSIGPYNEQFF; DNA: TGTGCCAGTAGTATAGGACCGTACAATGAGCAGTTCTTC
J: TRBJ2-5; size: NA; V: TRBV10-3; D: TRBD2; CDR3: CATGLAGGETQYF; DNA: TGTGCCACCGGACTAGCGGGAGGGGAGACCCAGTACTTC